One and the same sample provided the 31 T cell receptor beta chains below, sequenced in a study of cytomegalovirus exposure and HLA in healthy donors. PCR employed 60 Vbeta and 13 Jbeta primers. The repertoire was sequenced with immunoSEQ multiplex PCR; TCRdb's copy has only in-frame clones and lacks some. The sample comprises roughly 100,000 clones, around 85% of which are singletons, and 6.9% rests with the top ten. The sample comprised PBMCs. These receptor sequences come from a man aged 25 to 40 in good health and CMV-seropositive.

Only a few counts were recorded for this clone. The CDR3 reads CASMRTLRATEAFF. CDR3 in DNA: TGTGCCAGCATGCGGACTCTAAGGGCCACTGAAGCTTTCTTT. The chain links TRBV21-1 to TRBJ1-1. TRBV21-1 is tagged as a pseudogene. This CDR3 contains 14 residues.

The rearrangement links TRBV2 to TRBJ2-2, with D perhaps matching TRBD2 (6 bases). V was pared by 6 bases and J by 0 bases, with 17 bases between. Per germline, CDR1 SNHLY and CDR2 FYNNEI. The CDR3 has 17 amino acids. The CDR3 DNA is TGTGCCAGCAGCGCAGCCCTGGACTATGCGAACACCGGGGAGCTGTTTTTT. It codes for CASSAALDYANTGELFF.

Only one count was recorded for this clone. The chain combines TRBV7-2 with TRBJ1-1; 8 bases match TRBD1. V dropped 5 bases and J dropped 1; count of bases not matched to a gene: 6. The CDR3 runs to 15 residues. Germline lookup yields CDR1 SGHTA and CDR2 FQGNSA. In nucleotides, the CDR3 is TGTGCCAGCAGCGACCGCGACAGGGGGAACACTGAAGCTTTCTTT. Translation gives CASSDRDRGNTEAFF.

The V gene is TRBV7-9, the J gene TRBJ2-1; 8 nucleotides agree with TRBD1. Germline V CDR1 and CDR2: SEHNR, FQNEAQ (reference sequence). Trimming removed 2 bases from V and 3 bases from J; junction bases left unmatched: 3. CDR3 size: 15 residues. CDR3 coding DNA: TGTGCCAGCAGCTTAACAACAGGGGGCTACAATGAGCAGTTCTTC. Its translation is CASSLTTGGYNEQFF.

The J gene is TRBJ2-1, the V gene TRBV5-4; 14 nucleotides match TRBD2. Germline V gene lookup returns CDR1 SGHNT and CDR2 YYREEE (reference sequence). The CDR3 runs to 17 residues. V was pared by 4 bases and J by 7 bases, with 10 bases of the junction left unmatched. The DNA for the CDR3 is TGTGCCAGCAGCCTCGGGACTAGCGGGGGACGGGGGAATGAGCAGTTCTTC. Translating gives CASSLGTSGGRGNEQFF.

As regards this clone: Other DNA sequences within the sample encode an identical CDR3. This rearrangement joins TRBV28 to TRBJ2-5, with D possibly TRBD2 on 6 matching bases. The germline CDR1 and CDR2 sequences are MDHEN and SYDVKM. The CDR3 extends over 13 amino acids. The V gene lost 6 bases and the J gene lost 2 bases, with 10 bases spanning the gap. The CDR3 is CASSGGGQETQYF. The CDR3 DNA is TGTGCCAGCAGCGGTGGAGGGCAAGAGACCCAGTACTTC.

This chain uses TRBV9 with TRBJ1-6, with unresolved D. CDR1 and CDR2 (germline): SGDLS, YYNGEE. V lost 7 bases, J lost 5 bases, and 7 bases lay in between. CDR3 length: 12 amino acids. The CDR3 is CASGLNNSPLHF. CDR3 coding DNA: TGTGCCAGCGGGCTGAATAATTCACCCCTCCACTTT.

This clone has only a few counts. This rearrangement joins TRBV4-1 to TRBJ1-1, with TRBD1 matching over 11 bases. Germline loops: CDR1 MGHRA, CDR2 YSYEKL. The J segment lost 2 bases and the V segment lost 4 bases, leaving 6 bases of the junction unmatched. CDR3 length: 16 amino acids. In DNA, the CDR3 is TGCGCCAGCAGCCTTGGACAGGGGGCAGTAAACACTGAAGCTTTCTTT. This gives the protein CASSLGQGAVNTEAFF.

This clone was found a few times. The V and J genes are TRBV4-2 and TRBJ1-1; 7 positions match TRBD1. Trimming cost V 1 base and J 0 bases; bases outside gene matches: 5. The CDR3 consists of 16 residues. Germline V lookup: CDR1 LGHNA, CDR2 YNFKEQ. As DNA, the CDR3 is TGTGCCAGCAGCCAAGCAGGGGGTGGCGTGAACACTGAAGCTTTCTTT. Amino acid sequence: CASSQAGGGVNTEAFF.

The chain recombines TRBV27 with TRBJ1-5; 9 bases align to TRBD1. The CDR3 consists of 17 residues. Unmatched junction bases numbered 9, after V lost 6 bases and J lost 0 bases. CDR1 and CDR2 (germline): MNHEY, SMNVEV (reference sequence). CDR3 coding DNA: TGTGCCAGCAGCCCTGGACAGGGGTTTTATAGCAATCAGCCCCAGCATTTT. Its protein product is CASSPGQGFYSNQPQHF.

V is TRBV7-2 and J is TRBJ2-5; TRBD1 is a possible D gene (6 bases). V was pared by 4 bases and J by 5 bases, with 23 bases between. Germline CDR1 and CDR2: SGHTA and FQGNSA. This CDR3 spans 17 amino acids. CDR3 protein: CASSSQGKGALWETQYF. CDR3 nucleotides: TGTGCCAGCAGCTCGCAGGGGAAAGGGGCTTTGTGGGAGACCCAGTACTTC.

The chain recombines TRBV6-5 with TRBJ1-1; TRBD1 agrees at 7 bases. The V and J ends lost 2 bases and 3 bases, in that order; junction bases with no gene match: 3. Per the germline V gene, CDR1 is MNHEY and CDR2 is SVGAGI. The CDR3 is made up of 14 amino acids. The CDR3 sequence is CASSYQGGYTEAFF. The CDR3 region has the DNA TGTGCCAGCAGTTACCAGGGGGGTTACACTGAAGCTTTCTTT.

This chain connects TRBV7-9 to TRBJ1-3; 8 nucleotides agree with TRBD1. The CDR3 runs to 13 residues. CDR1 is SEHNR, CDR2 FQNEAQ, per germline (reference sequence). V lost 8 bases, J lost 4 bases, and 4 bases stayed unmatched. CDR3 nucleotides: TGTGCCAGCGGTGGACAGGGCGGAAACACCATATATTTT. Its protein is CASGGQGGNTIYF.

The chain is built from TRBV2 and TRBJ2-1; D is unresolved. The CDR3 length is 13 residues. V was clipped by 2 bases and J by 5 bases, with 7 bases between them. CDR1 is SNHLY, CDR2 FYNNEI, per germline. The CDR3 nucleotides are TGTGCCAGCAGTGAAAGCCGAAACAATGAGCAGTTCTTC. Protein sequence: CASSESRNNEQFF.

The V call is TRBV6-6, the J call TRBJ1-2; D gene unclear. The germline V gene has CDR1 MNHNY and CDR2 SVGAGI (reference sequence). This CDR3 is 15 amino acids long. Trimming removed 0 bases from V and 2 bases from J, with 10 bases in between. As DNA, the CDR3 is TGTGCCAGCAGTTACTCGCGTAACGCGAACTATGGCTACACCTTC. As protein: CASSYSRNANYGYTF.

This clone has just one count. The CDR3 reads CATYTNTEAFF. CDR3 DNA sequence: TGTGCCACATACACGAACACTGAAGCTTTCTTT. This rearrangement joins TRBV19 to TRBJ1-1; D uncertain. Trimming removed 10 bases at V and 1 base at J, with 7 bases between. The CDR3 length is 11 residues. Germline CDR1 reads LNHDA; CDR2 reads SQIVND (reference sequence).

The V call is TRBV5-1, the J call TRBJ2-5, with 9 positions matching TRBD1. CDR1 is SGHRS and CDR2 is YFSETQ in the germline V gene. V lost 3 bases, J lost 5 bases, and 11 bases stayed unmatched. The CDR3 is 16 residues long. The CDR3 bases are TGCGCCAGCAGCTCAATGGACAGGGGACATGGGGAGACCCAGTACTTC. It encodes CASSSMDRGHGETQYF.

In this sample, this clone turned up once. The chain links TRBV5-1 to TRBJ2-5; a weak D match, TRBD1 (5 bases). The germline V gene encodes CDR1 SGHRS and CDR2 YFSETQ. This CDR3 is 14 amino acids long. V was trimmed by 0 bases and J by 5 bases, leaving 11 bases between them. In nucleotides, the CDR3 is TGCGCCAGCAGCTTGGCCCAAAAGGGGGAGACCCAGTACTTC. It codes for CASSLAQKGETQYF.

The rearrangement links TRBV6-5 to TRBJ2-7; 8 nucleotides agree with TRBD1. With 6 bases clipped from V and 2 bases from J, the junction kept 9 bases outside the gene matches. The germline CDR1 and CDR2 sequences are MNHEY and SVGAGI. The CDR3 is 15 amino acids. CDR3 amino acids: CASRSLGQGTYEQYF. CDR3 bases: TGTGCCAGCAGGTCCCTCGGACAGGGTACCTACGAGCAGTACTTC.

The rearrangement links TRBV7-9 to TRBJ2-7; 8 bases align to TRBD1. V shed 5 bases and J 1 base; nucleotides not matched to a gene: 7. The CDR3 length is 15 residues. CDR1 is SEHNR, CDR2 FQNEAQ, per germline (reference sequence). CDR3 region: CASSQRTGLSYEQYF. The CDR3 bases are TGTGCCAGCAGCCAACGGACAGGGCTGTCCTACGAGCAGTACTTC.

V and J are TRBV11-3 and TRBJ2-7; D is unresolved. The CDR3 spans 15 residues. Trimming left V 3 bases short and J 0 bases short, with 12 bases between. CDR1 and CDR2 from the germline V gene are SGHNT and YENEEA. The CDR3 bases are TGTGCCAGCAGCTTGGGCAGTCTGAGCTCCTACGAGCAGTACTTC. As protein: CASSLGSLSSYEQYF.

The V gene is TRBV10-3, the J gene TRBJ2-7, with 10 bases identical to TRBD1. The CDR3 is 13 residues long. V lost 4 bases to trimming and J lost 4 bases; unmatched junction nucleotides: 1. The germline V gene has CDR1 ENHRY and CDR2 SYGVKD. CDR3 in DNA: TGTGCCATCAGTGCGGGACAGGGGTACGAGCAGTACTTC. It translates to CAISAGQGYEQYF.

The chain recombines TRBV6-5 with TRBJ1-1; no firm D call. Trimming shortened V by 2 bases and J by 5 bases, and 9 bases separated the two germline ends. Germline loops: CDR1 MNHEY, CDR2 SVGAGI. The CDR3 has 13 amino acids. The CDR3 protein is CASSYAGRTEAFF. CDR3 bases: TGTGCCAGCAGTTACGCCGGGAGGACTGAAGCTTTCTTT.

This clone appeared a few times. This chain connects TRBV6-4 to TRBJ1-2; D not certain. Germline V gene sequence: CDR1 MRHNA, CDR2 SNTAGT. Trimming removed 0 bases from V and 3 bases from J, with 11 bases in between. CDR3 length equals 15 residues. The CDR3 sequence is CASSDSTTPHYGYTF. The CDR3 DNA follows: TGTGCCAGCAGTGACTCGACTACCCCTCACTATGGCTACACCTTC.

The chain has TRBV5-4 and TRBJ2-7; D is perhaps TRBD2 (5 bases). CDR1 is SGHNT, CDR2 YYREEE, per germline (reference sequence). V gave up 2 bases and J gave up 7 bases, with 10 bases separating them. The CDR3 sequence is 12 residues long. Written as DNA, the CDR3 is TGTGCCAGCAGCTTTTCAGAGCGGGAGCAGTACTTC. Its translation: CASSFSEREQYF.

The V call is TRBV27, the J call TRBJ1-2; 7 positions match TRBD1. This CDR3 contains 15 residues. Per the germline V gene, CDR1 is MNHEY and CDR2 is SMNVEV (reference sequence). V gave up 6 bases and J gave up 3 bases; unmatched junction bases: 10. CDR3 sequence reads: CASSEYRGADYGYTF. The DNA for the CDR3 is TGTGCCAGCAGCGAATACAGGGGCGCGGACTATGGCTACACCTTC.

This clone was observed a few times. The V gene is TRBV6-5, the J gene TRBJ2-5; D is possibly TRBD2 (5 bases). The closer fit of TRBJ2-7 to the DNA end suggests the J call may be wrong. Germline V gene sequence: CDR1 MNHEY, CDR2 SVGAGI. The CDR3 is 15 amino acids. In DNA form, the CDR3 reads TGTGCCAGCAGTCGGGATCCCTCATCTTCCTACGAGCAGTACTTC. Its translation: CASSRDPSSSYEQYF.

V is TRBV19 and J is TRBJ2-5; perhaps TRBD2 as D (6 bases). The DNA matches TRBJ2-7 better at its end, which makes the J call doubtful. Germline V gives CDR1 LNHDA, CDR2 SQIVND (reference sequence). This CDR3 is built from 14 residues. This chain's CDR3 is CASSIVGLASEQYF. DNA for the CDR3: TGTGCCAGTAGTATAGTGGGGCTAGCGTCCGAGCAGTACTTC.

This rearrangement joins TRBV2 to TRBJ1-1; D might be TRBD1 (5 bases). The V gene lost 3 bases and the J gene lost 1 base, with 9 bases spanning the gap. CDR1 and CDR2 from the germline V gene are SNHLY and FYNNEI. The CDR3 extends over 14 amino acids. This CDR3 reads CASSEVGGNTEAFF. The CDR3 nucleotides read TGTGCCAGCAGTGAGGTGGGGGGGAACACTGAAGCTTTCTTT.

This chain joins TRBV30 and TRBJ1-2; D possibly corresponds to TRBD1 (5 bases). Trimming removed 5 bases from V and 0 bases from J, with 19 bases in between. Germline V CDR1 and CDR2: GTSNPN, SVGIG (reference sequence). This CDR3 contains 16 residues. CDR3: CAWGKPAGTPNYGYTF. The CDR3 DNA is TGTGCCTGGGGGAAGCCGGCGGGGACTCCTAACTATGGCTACACCTTC.

Here the CDR3 DNA reads TGCAGCGTTGAAGATCTGTGGGAGAACAATGAGCAGTTCTTC. Encoded protein: CSVEDLWENNEQFF. The V and J genes are TRBV29-1 and TRBJ2-1, with a tentative D call TRBD2 (5 bases). CDR1 SQVTM and CDR2 ANQGSEA come from the germline V gene. CDR3 size: 14 residues. Trimming cost V 0 bases and J 5 bases, with 11 bases left between them.